One sample yielded the 6 T cell receptor beta chains listed below, sequenced in a study of radiation and T cells in renal cell carcinoma. As for treatment: 15 Gy SBRT to primary tumor, nephrectomy 4 weeks later. The repertoire was sequenced with immunoSEQ multiplex PCR; TCRdb's copy has only in-frame clones and lacks some. The sample consists of about 12,000 clones, around 30% of them appearing once. The source material was tumor tissue, sampled from a patient whose treatment included radiotherapy and nephrectomy. The receptor source for this set is a man aged 55 to 70 with renal cell carcinoma.

This clone is deemed medium-sized. The chain employs TRBV7-6 and TRBJ2-6; D call uncertain. Trimming cost V 5 bases and J 0 bases, with 8 bases left between them. There are 15 residues in the CDR3. In germline, CDR1 is SGHVS, CDR2 FNYEAQ. The CDR3 loop reads CASSPGDSGANVLTF. CDR3 bases: TGTGCCAGCAGCCCAGGTGACTCTGGGGCCAACGTCCTGACTTTC. The complete variable domain, with remaining parts taken from reference TRBV7-6 and TRBJ2-6, reads GAGVSQSPRYKVTKRGQDVALRCDPISGHVSLYWYRQALGQGPEFLTYFNYEAQQDKSGLPNDRFSAERPEGSISTLTIQRTEQRDSAMYRCASSPGDSGANVLTFGAGSRLTVL.

This clone was found a few times. The chain carries TRBV2 and TRBJ2-1; D unresolved. Germline V gene sequence: CDR1 SNHLY, CDR2 FYNNEI. The V end was cut by 3 bases, the J end by 3 bases, with 0 bases between. The CDR3 sequence is 11 residues long. The CDR3 bases are TGTGCCAGCAGTGACTACAATGAGCAGTTCTTC. It is translated as CASSDYNEQFF. Based on the CDR3 plus reference TRBV2 and TRBJ2-1, the full variable domain is EPEVTQTPSHQVTQMGQEVILRCVPISNHLYFYWYRQILGQKVEFLVSFYNNEISEKSEIFDDQFSVERPDGSNFTLKIRSTKLEDSAMYFCASSDYNEQFFGPGTRLTVL.

This clone occurred a few times. V usage is TRBV6-1 and J usage is TRBJ2-1; a weak D match, TRBD1 (5 bases). The V end was cut by 6 bases, the J end by 6 bases, with 12 bases between. The CDR3 spans 13 residues. Germline V lookup: CDR1 MNHNS, CDR2 SASEGT. The CDR3 sequence: CASRGQVGNEQFF. The CDR3, as DNA: TGTGCCAGCAGGGGGCAAGTAGGCAATGAGCAGTTCTTC.

This clone was counted between two and nine times. J is TRBJ2-7 and V is TRBV2, with a weak D call TRBD2 (5 bases). Germline CDR1 reads SNHLY; CDR2 reads FYNNEI. The CDR3 spans 13 residues. V was trimmed by 4 bases and J by 3 bases, leaving 10 bases between them. The CDR3: CASSGYEGYEQYF. For the CDR3, the DNA is TGTGCCAGCAGTGGCTATGAGGGCTACGAGCAGTACTTC. Together with reference TRBV2 and TRBJ2-7, the CDR3 gives the full variable domain: EPEVTQTPSHQVTQMGQEVILRCVPISNHLYFYWYRQILGQKVEFLVSFYNNEISEKSEIFDDQFSVERPDGSNFTLKIRSTKLEDSAMYFCASSGYEGYEQYFGPGTRLTVT.

The rearrangement uses TRBV30 and TRBJ2-7; the D call may be TRBD1 or TRBD2 (5 bases each). The CDR3 has 16 amino acids. Trimming removed 6 bases at V and 1 base at J, with 22 bases between. Germline values: CDR1 GTSNPN, CDR2 SVGIG (reference sequence). The CDR3 DNA sequence: TGTGCCTGCTCGACAGAGGGTCGATTTTCTTCCTACGAGCAGTACTTC. This gives the protein CACSTEGRFSSYEQYF.

This clone was counted at least ten times. V and J are TRBV9 and TRBJ2-1; a possible D gene is TRBD2 (5 bases). The CDR3 runs to 13 residues. Germline V gene lookup returns CDR1 SGDLS and CDR2 YYNGEE. Trimming left V 3 bases short and J 9 bases short, with 13 bases between. The CDR3 sequence is CASSAAPRGEQFF. DNA of the CDR3: TGTGCCAGCAGCGCGGCCCCCCGGGGTGAGCAGTTCTTC. The full variable domain, its missing parts supplied by reference TRBV9 and TRBJ2-1, is DSGVTQTPKHLITATGQRVTLRCSPRSGDLSVYWYQQSLDQGLQFLIQYYNGEERAKGNILERFSAQQFPDLHSELNLSSLELGDSALYFCASSAAPRGEQFFGPGTRLTVL.